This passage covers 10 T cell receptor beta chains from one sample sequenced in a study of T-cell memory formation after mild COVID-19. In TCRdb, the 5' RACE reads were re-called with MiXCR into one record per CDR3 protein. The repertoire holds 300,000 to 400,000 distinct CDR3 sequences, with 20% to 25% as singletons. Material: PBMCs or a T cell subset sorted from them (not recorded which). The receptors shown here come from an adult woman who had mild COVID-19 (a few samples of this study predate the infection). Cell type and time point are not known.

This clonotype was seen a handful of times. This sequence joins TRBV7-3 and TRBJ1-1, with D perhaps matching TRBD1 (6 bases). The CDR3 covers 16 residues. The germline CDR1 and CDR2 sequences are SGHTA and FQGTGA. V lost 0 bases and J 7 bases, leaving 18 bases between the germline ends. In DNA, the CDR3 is TGTGCCAGCAGCTTAACCGGACGGCAGGGGTGGGGTGAAGCTTTCTTT. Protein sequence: CASSLTGRQGWGEAFF.

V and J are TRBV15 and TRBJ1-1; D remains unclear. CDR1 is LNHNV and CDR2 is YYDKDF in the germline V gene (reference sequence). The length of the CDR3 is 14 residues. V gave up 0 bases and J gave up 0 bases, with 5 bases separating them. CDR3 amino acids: CATSRDLLNTEAFF. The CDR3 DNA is TGTGCCACCAGCAGAGATCTGTTGAACACTGAAGCTTTCTTT.

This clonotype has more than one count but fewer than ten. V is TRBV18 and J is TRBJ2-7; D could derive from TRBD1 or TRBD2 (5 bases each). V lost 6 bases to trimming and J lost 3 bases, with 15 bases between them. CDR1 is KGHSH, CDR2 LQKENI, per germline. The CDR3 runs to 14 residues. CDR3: CASSYRGQGYEQYF. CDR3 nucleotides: TGTGCCAGCTCGTACCGGGGCCAAGGCTACGAGCAGTACTTC. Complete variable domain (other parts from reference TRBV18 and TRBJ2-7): NAGVMQNPRHLVRRRGQEARLRCSPMKGHSHVYWYRQLPEEGLKFMVYLQKENIIDESGMPKERFSAEFPKEGPSILRIQQVVRGDSAAYFCASSYRGQGYEQYFGPGTRLTVT.

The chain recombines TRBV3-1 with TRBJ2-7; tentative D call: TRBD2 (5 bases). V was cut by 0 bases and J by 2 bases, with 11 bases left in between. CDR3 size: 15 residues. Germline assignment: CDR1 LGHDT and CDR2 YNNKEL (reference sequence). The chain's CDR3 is CASSQDGFGAYEQYF. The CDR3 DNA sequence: TGTGCCAGCAGCCAAGATGGTTTCGGGGCCTACGAGCAGTACTTC.

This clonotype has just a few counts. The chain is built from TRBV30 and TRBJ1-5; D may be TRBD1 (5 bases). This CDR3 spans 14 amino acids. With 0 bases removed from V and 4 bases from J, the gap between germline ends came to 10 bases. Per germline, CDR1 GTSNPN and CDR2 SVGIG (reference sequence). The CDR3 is CAWSVGVGNQPQHF. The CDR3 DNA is TGTGCCTGGAGTGTAGGGGTAGGGAATCAGCCCCAGCATTTT.

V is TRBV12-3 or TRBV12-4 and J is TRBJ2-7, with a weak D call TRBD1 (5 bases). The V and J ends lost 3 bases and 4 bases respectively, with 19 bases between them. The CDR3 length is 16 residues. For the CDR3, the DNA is TGTGCCAGCAGTTTTCTCGAGTGGGGCGTTCTTTACGAGCAGTACTTC. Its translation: CASSFLEWGVLYEQYF.

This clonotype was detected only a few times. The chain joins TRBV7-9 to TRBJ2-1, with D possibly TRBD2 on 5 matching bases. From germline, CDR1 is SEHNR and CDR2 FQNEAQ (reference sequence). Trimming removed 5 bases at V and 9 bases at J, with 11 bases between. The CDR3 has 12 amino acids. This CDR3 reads CASSTPEGEQFF. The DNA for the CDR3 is TGTGCCAGCAGCACCCCCGAGGGTGAGCAGTTCTTC.

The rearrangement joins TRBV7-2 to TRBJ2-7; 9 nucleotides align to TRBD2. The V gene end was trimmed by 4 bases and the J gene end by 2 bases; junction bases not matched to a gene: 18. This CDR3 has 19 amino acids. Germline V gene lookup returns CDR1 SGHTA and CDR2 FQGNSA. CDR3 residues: CASSSALSGRRSRAYEQYF. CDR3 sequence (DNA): TGTGCCAGCAGCTCGGCCCTTAGCGGGAGACGATCCCGAGCCTACGAGCAGTACTTC.

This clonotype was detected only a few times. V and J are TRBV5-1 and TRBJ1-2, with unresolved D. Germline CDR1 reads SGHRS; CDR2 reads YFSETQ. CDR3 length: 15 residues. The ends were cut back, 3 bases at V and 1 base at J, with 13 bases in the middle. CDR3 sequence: CASSSTRSLNYGYTF. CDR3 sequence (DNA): TGCGCCAGCAGCTCTACCAGGAGTCTTAACTATGGCTACACCTTC. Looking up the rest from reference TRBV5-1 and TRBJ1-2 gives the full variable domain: KAGVTQTPRYLIKTRGQQVTLSCSPISGHRSVSWYQQTPGQGLQFLFEYFSETQRNKGNFPGRFSGRQFSNSRSEMNVSTLELGDSALYLCASSSTRSLNYGYTFGSGTRLTVV.

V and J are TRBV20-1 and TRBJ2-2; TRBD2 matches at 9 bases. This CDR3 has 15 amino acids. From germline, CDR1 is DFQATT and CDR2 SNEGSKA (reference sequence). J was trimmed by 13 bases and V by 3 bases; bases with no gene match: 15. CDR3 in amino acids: CSASAGGRAGGGLFF. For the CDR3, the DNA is TGCAGTGCTAGTGCTGGCGGGAGGGCCGGCGGTGGGCTGTTTTTT.